This TCR beta chain was profiled in a study of T cell responses to AZD1222 COVID-19 vaccine. Libraries were prepared by immunoSEQ multiplex PCR; TCRdb keeps only in-frame clonotypes and omits some of them. The sample consists of 130,000 to 150,000 clones, approximately 90% of them appearing once. The CDR3 is made up of 14 amino acids. V dropped 4 bases and J dropped 2 bases, with 11 bases sitting between them. Germline CDR1 reads MNHEY; CDR2 reads SMNVEV (reference sequence). This specimen was peripheral blood, taken on day 0 of AZD1222 vaccination. The source is an adult in good health. This rearrangement joins TRBV27 to TRBJ2-5; D gene uncertain. The CDR3 loop is CASSSHTLQETQYF. Written as DNA, the CDR3 is TGTGCCAGCAGTTCCCATACACTTCAAGAGACCCAGTACTTC.